This T cell receptor beta chain is drawn from a study of tumor and adjacent non-tumor tissue in lung cancer. Overall study context: Aged about 31 to 80 years, patients included nine to ten men and 4 to 6 women with stage I to III disease.

Germline CDR1 reads LGHNA; CDR2 reads YNFKEQ. CDR3 length: 15 residues. The ends lost 4 bases at V and 2 bases at J; junction bases unmatched: 6. RNA was extracted from bulk tissue without any cell sorting. The normal lung tissue was taken more than 3 cm from the tumor edge. A modified ARM-PCR protocol with three rounds of nested PCR amplified TCRbeta. Using its own MiXCR run on the multiplex PCR reads, TCRdb lists one record per CDR3 protein. The sample includes about 44,000 distinct CDR3 sequences, approximately 59% of them seen just once. This clonotype was found many times. Its specificity is not known. General study results and limits: Significantly higher TCR diversity was found in tumor than normal lung. Tumor TCR diversity, when higher, was linked to shorter survival.

The chain joins TRBV4-2 to TRBJ2-3, with 7 bases identical to TRBD2. Sequencing was performed on distant non-tumor lung tissue. The sequence was obtained from a woman between 40 and 50 years old with non-small cell lung cancer. This chain's CDR3 is CASSLTSDHTDTQYF. CDR3 nucleotide sequence: TGTGCCAGCAGCCTAACTAGCGATCACACAGATACGCAGTATTTT.